These 25 T cell receptor beta chains originate from one sample sequenced in a study of cytomegalovirus exposure and HLA in healthy donors. It was with 60 Vbeta and 13 Jbeta primers that the PCR ran. The data were produced by immunoSEQ multiplex PCR, yet TCRdb's version contains in-frame clones alone and is incomplete. Of approximately 150,000 clones in the sample, 65% to 85% are singletons; the top ten hold around 7%. The sample comprised PBMCs. The source of these receptors is a woman aged 40 to 55 in good health and CMV-seropositive.

This chain links TRBV7-2 with TRBJ2-7; 7 bases are shared with TRBD2. The CDR3 is 15 residues long. With 4 bases clipped from V and 2 bases from J, the junction kept 8 bases outside the gene matches. Germline V CDR1 and CDR2: SGHTA, FQGNSA. This chain's CDR3 is CASSSAWGGPYEQYF. CDR3 in DNA: TGTGCCAGCAGCTCCGCGTGGGGGGGACCCTACGAGCAGTACTTC.

The chain couples TRBV19 to TRBJ1-5, with 12 bases lining up with TRBD1. With 3 bases clipped from V and 0 bases from J, the junction kept 15 bases outside the gene matches. This CDR3 has 21 residues. Per germline, CDR1 LNHDA and CDR2 SQIVND (reference sequence). CDR3: CASSISSGQGAWMGSNQPQHF. CDR3 in DNA: TGTGCCAGTAGTATTTCTTCGGGACAGGGGGCTTGGATGGGTAGCAATCAGCCCCAGCATTTT.

The rearrangement links TRBV15 to TRBJ1-1, with a possible D match to TRBD1 (5 bases). The ends were cut back, 2 bases at V and 0 bases at J, with 7 bases in the middle. Germline CDR1 and CDR2: LNHNV and YYDKDF (reference sequence). This CDR3 comprises 14 residues. CDR3 nucleotide sequence: TGTGCCACCAGCAGATACAGGATGAACACTGAAGCTTTCTTT. Translating gives CATSRYRMNTEAFF.

This chain uses TRBV7-3 with TRBJ1-1; D not resolved. This CDR3 comprises 13 residues. Germline assignment: CDR1 SGHTA and CDR2 FQGTGA. The germline V and J ends were trimmed by 3 bases and 1 base, with 6 bases remaining between them. In nucleotides, the CDR3 is TGTGCCAGCAGCTTCCGTTGGAACACTGAAGCTTTCTTT. Translated, it gives CASSFRWNTEAFF.

V is TRBV6-6 and J is TRBJ2-5; 12 bases are shared with TRBD2. CDR1 is MNHNY and CDR2 is SVGAGI in the germline V gene (reference sequence). The CDR3 consists of 16 residues. V was pared by 5 bases and J by 5 bases, with 9 bases of the junction left unmatched. DNA of the CDR3: TGTGCCAGCAGTCTCCAGACTAGCGGGGGTTTGGAGACCCAGTACTTC. Its translation is CASSLQTSGGLETQYF.

The V and J genes are TRBV30 and TRBJ1-5; 9 nucleotides line up with TRBD1. V lost 3 bases and J lost 7; bases outside the gene matches: 10. Germline loops: CDR1 GTSNPN, CDR2 SVGIG (reference sequence). This CDR3 has 15 amino acids. This CDR3 is CAWSSGDRDVQPQHF. In DNA, the CDR3 is TGTGCCTGGAGCTCCGGGGACAGGGACGTCCAGCCCCAGCATTTT.

The CDR3 DNA is TGTGCCAGCAGCTCGGACAGTTTCTCCTACGAGCAGTACTTC. This encodes CASSSDSFSYEQYF. The V and J genes are TRBV7-2 and TRBJ2-7; weak D call: TRBD1 (6 bases). The CDR3 has 14 amino acids. Germline V gene sequence: CDR1 SGHTA, CDR2 FQGNSA. Trimming removed 4 bases at V and 0 bases at J, with 10 bases between.

This chain connects TRBV5-6 to TRBJ1-2, with D possibly TRBD1 on 6 matching bases. Between the trimmed V and J ends, which lost 4 bases and 6 bases, there was a span of 13 bases. CDR1 and CDR2 (germline): SGHDT, YYEEEE. The CDR3 runs 13 residues. The CDR3 nucleotides are TGTGCCAGCAGCCCCAGGGGATCAGATGGCTACACCTTC. This translates into CASSPRGSDGYTF.

This rearrangement joins TRBV12-5 to TRBJ1-2; 7 nucleotides match TRBD1. V was pared by 5 bases and J by 8 bases, with 5 bases of the junction left unmatched. The CDR3 contains 12 residues. CDR1 LGHNT and CDR2 FRNRAP come from the germline V gene. CDR3 sequence reads: CASGPTGWGYTF. CDR3 bases: TGTGCTAGTGGTCCGACAGGGTGGGGCTACACCTTC.

The J gene is TRBJ2-5, the V gene TRBV7-2; D is possibly TRBD2 (7 bases). The germline CDR1 and CDR2 sequences are SGHTA and FQGNSA. The CDR3 runs 14 residues. V was cut by 7 bases and J by 4 bases, with 16 bases left in between. The CDR3 DNA reads TGTGCCAGCACCCTGGGGGGGGCACGAGAGACCCAGTACTTC. It yields the protein CASTLGGARETQYF.

The V gene is TRBV2, the J gene TRBJ2-3, with TRBD2 matching over 11 bases. Germline CDR1 is SNHLY and CDR2 is FYNNEI. V shed 6 bases and J 8 bases; nucleotides not matched to a gene: 13. The CDR3 is 16 amino acids. The DNA for the CDR3 is TGTGCCAGCAGGGCTCTAGCGGGGGGCATCCGCCCTACGCAGTATTTT. Residues: CASRALAGGIRPTQYF.

This clone was seen a handful of times. The chain combines TRBV2 with TRBJ1-6; the D gene is possibly TRBD1 (5 bases). V dropped 8 bases and J dropped 7 bases, with 12 bases sitting between them. CDR1 is SNHLY and CDR2 is FYNNEI in the germline V gene. The CDR3 extends over 13 amino acids. The CDR3, as DNA: TGTGCCAGCTTTGAGACAGCAAATTCACCCCTCCACTTT. This translates into CASFETANSPLHF.

This clone occurred once. The V gene is TRBV29-1, the J gene TRBJ1-2; D may be TRBD1 (5 bases). Deletions cut 6 bases from V and 6 bases from J, with 11 bases between. The CDR3 covers 11 residues. CDR1 SQVTM and CDR2 ANQGSEA come from the germline V gene. The CDR3: CSVRPGDGYTF. Here the CDR3 DNA reads TGCAGCGTCCGACCGGGGGATGGCTACACCTTC. Full variable domain (outside the CDR3, taken from reference TRBV29-1 and TRBJ1-2): SAVISQKPSRDICQRGTSLTIQCQVDSQVTMMFWYRQQPGQSLTLIATANQGSEATYESGFVIDKFPISRPNLTFSTLTVSNMSPEDSSIYLCSVRPGDGYTFGSGTRLTVV.

The V and J genes are TRBV6-6 and TRBJ2-5; the D is unclear. The DNA end favors TRBJ2-7, so the J call may be wrong. The germline gives CDR1 MNHNY, CDR2 SVGAGI (reference sequence). The CDR3 runs to 13 residues. CDR3 nucleotide sequence: TGTGCCAGCAGCTGGGTGGGCAGCTACGAGCAGTACTTC. It codes for CASSWVGSYEQYF.

The genes are TRBV5-4 and TRBJ1-2; 12 bases match TRBD1. Germline CDR1 reads SGHNT; CDR2 reads YYREEE (reference sequence). The CDR3 covers 18 residues. V lost 3 bases to trimming and J lost 4 bases; unmatched junction nucleotides: 13. CDR3 DNA sequence: TGTGCCAGCAGCTCCGGGACAGGGGGCGAGGGACCTTTCTATGGCTACACCTTC. Translation: CASSSGTGGEGPFYGYTF. Full variable domain (remainder filled in from reference TRBV5-4 and TRBJ1-2): ETGVTQSPTHLIKTRGQQVTLRCSSQSGHNTVSWYQQALGQGPQFIFQYYREEENGRGNFPPRFSGLQFPNYSSELNVNALELDDSALYLCASSSGTGGEGPFYGYTFGSGTRLTVV.

The rearrangement links TRBV21-1 to TRBJ2-2; TRBD1, the table's D call, lacks a check against the DNA. TRBV21-1 counts as a pseudogene. The CDR3 totals 16 residues. CDR3 amino acids: CASRRRLDRGSGELFF. CDR3 bases: TGTGCCAGCAGAAGGCGGTTGGACAGGGGTAGCGGGGAGCTGTTTTTT.

This clone came up once. The V gene is TRBV19, the J gene TRBJ2-2, with D possibly being TRBD2 (5 bases). Germline V CDR1 and CDR2: LNHDA, SQIVND (reference sequence). V lost 5 bases and J lost 4, with 11 bases in between. CDR3 length equals 14 residues. For the CDR3, the DNA is TGTGCCAGTAGTTCTCGACGGGGCACCGGGGAGCTGTTTTTT. Translated, it gives CASSSRRGTGELFF.

Details on this clone: An end of the junction does not agree with germline; a read error may underlie this. V usage is TRBV27 and J usage is TRBJ2-4, with TRBD1 matching over 12 bases. Germline CDR1 and CDR2: MNHEY and SMNVEV (reference sequence). The CDR3 is 17 residues long. This CDR3 is CASSDPGQGASKNSQYF. CDR3 DNA sequence: TGTGCCAGCAGTGACCCGGGACAGGGGGCATCCAAAAACAGTCAGTACTTC.

This chain links TRBV5-1 with TRBJ2-3, with 7 bases lining up with TRBD1. CDR3 length: 14 amino acids. Germline V CDR1 and CDR2: SGHRS, YFSETQ. Losses at the gene ends were 2 bases for V and 5 bases for J; bases not matched to a gene: 5. CDR3 in amino acids: CASSFAGGRDTQYF. The CDR3 DNA reads TGCGCCAGCAGCTTCGCAGGGGGAAGAGATACGCAGTATTTT.

The chain carries TRBV30 and TRBJ2-7, with 8 positions matching TRBD2. CDR1 and CDR2 from the germline V gene are GTSNPN and SVGIG (reference sequence). The trim removed 2 bases at V and 1 base at J, leaving 4 bases unmatched. The CDR3 has 14 residues. The CDR3: CAWSFGGGSYEQYF. The CDR3 nucleotides read TGTGCCTGGAGTTTTGGCGGGGGGTCCTACGAGCAGTACTTC.

The rearrangement links TRBV20-1 to TRBJ2-1; D might be TRBD1 (5 bases). Trimming stripped 5 bases from V and 15 bases from J, with 14 bases between. The CDR3 covers 10 residues. Germline CDR1 reads DFQATT; CDR2 reads SNEGSKA (reference sequence). CDR3 sequence (DNA): TGCAGTGCTGTGGACACTGCTGTGTTCTTC. Encoded protein: CSAVDTAVFF.

The J gene is TRBJ2-5, the V gene TRBV7-9; the match to TRBD1 covers 8 bases. Germline V CDR1 and CDR2: SEHNR, FQNEAQ (reference sequence). The CDR3 loop spans 15 amino acids. Germline trimming cut 2 bases from V and 2 bases from J; bases unmatched to any gene: 4. The CDR3 DNA follows: TGTGCCAGCAGCTTACTGACAGGGGATCAAGAGACCCAGTACTTC. Translating it yields CASSLLTGDQETQYF.

The genes are TRBV6-5 and TRBJ2-2, with a tentative D call TRBD2 (6 bases). V lost 9 bases to trimming and J lost 7 bases, with 15 bases between them. Looked up from germline, CDR1 is MNHEY and CDR2 is SVGAGI. CDR3 size: 13 residues. The CDR3 sequence: CASKEGEGGELFF. In DNA, the CDR3 is TGTGCCAGTAAGGAGGGAGAGGGCGGGGAGCTGTTTTTT.

The genes are TRBV6-6 and TRBJ2-1; 12 bases line up with TRBD2. The germline CDR1 and CDR2 sequences are MNHNY and SVGAGI (reference sequence). There are 13 residues in the CDR3. V lost 6 bases to trimming and J lost 6 bases; unmatched junction nucleotides: 0. The CDR3 is CASRLAGGNEQFF. The CDR3 bases are TGTGCCAGCAGACTAGCGGGAGGCAATGAGCAGTTCTTC.

The rearrangement joins TRBV5-1 to TRBJ1-1; D not resolved. Germline assignment: CDR1 SGHRS and CDR2 YFSETQ. The CDR3 is 14 amino acids. Trimming took off 4 bases at V and 1 base at J, with 11 bases between the two ends. The CDR3 DNA reads as TGCGCCAGCAGCCCCCTAGGTGGGAACACTGAAGCTTTCTTT. This sequence encodes CASSPLGGNTEAFF.